Below, 24 T cell receptor beta chains from the same sample are listed, as sequenced in a study of blood T cell repertoires in COVID-19. Sequenced by immunoSEQ multiplex PCR; TCRdb stores in-frame clones only, minus some. The profile shows 60,000 to 100,000 clones, about 87% of them singletons. The sequencing input was peripheral blood. The receptors originated from a man in his forties or fifties with active COVID-19.

In DNA, the CDR3 is TGTGCCAGCTCACCACCTAACAGCGGGGGGGCTCGGGATACGCAGTATTTT. Amino acid sequence: CASSPPNSGGARDTQYF. The chain joins TRBV18 to TRBJ2-3; 10 bases agree with TRBD2. Germline lookup yields CDR1 KGHSH and CDR2 LQKENI. CDR3 length: 17 residues. V gave up 0 bases and J gave up 6 bases; unmatched junction bases: 9.

Only a few counts were recorded for this clone. The chain uses TRBV3-1 (or the pseudogene TRBV3-2) and TRBJ2-7, with 9 bases matching TRBD2. J lost 2 bases, V lost 1 base, and 6 bases had no gene match. CDR1 and CDR2 (germline): LGHDT, YNNKEL (reference sequence). The CDR3 length is 16 residues. CDR3 coding DNA: TGTGCCAGCAGCCAAGGTAGCGGGAGTTCGGCCTACGAGCAGTACTTC. Amino acid sequence: CASSQGSGSSAYEQYF.

V gene TRBV5-8 combines with J gene TRBJ2-3, with D possibly TRBD1 on 6 matching bases. The CDR3 loop spans 15 amino acids. Germline V gene lookup returns CDR1 SGHTS and CDR2 YDEGEE. The germline V and J ends were trimmed by 0 bases and 4 bases, with 12 bases remaining between them. CDR3 sequence (DNA): TGTGCCAGCAGCTTGGCCTCAGGGGTAGCAGATACGCAGTATTTT. It yields the protein CASSLASGVADTQYF. Full variable domain (missing parts from reference TRBV5-8 and TRBJ2-3): EAGVTQSPTHLIKTRGQQATLRCSPISGHTSVYWYQQALGLGLQFLLWYDEGEERNRGNFPPRFSGRQFPNYSSELNVNALELEDSALYLCASSLASGVADTQYFGPGTRLTVL.

The chain links TRBV4-1 to TRBJ2-7, with 10 bases lining up with TRBD1. J was trimmed by 5 bases and V by 3 bases; bases with no gene match: 7. The CDR3 totals 15 residues. Per the germline V gene, CDR1 is MGHRA and CDR2 is YSYEKL. The CDR3 sequence is CASSQMGQGINEQYF. CDR3 coding DNA: TGCGCCAGCAGCCAGATGGGACAGGGGATCAACGAGCAGTACTTC.

CDR3 in DNA: TGTGCCAGCAGCCAAAGCACAGATACAATCCTAGCGCTCGCCACCCAGTACTTC. It specifies CASSQSTDTILALATQYF. V is TRBV3-1 (or the pseudogene TRBV3-2) and J is TRBJ2-5, with D possibly being TRBD2 (6 bases). Trimming took off 2 bases at V and 8 bases at J, with 27 bases between the two ends. The CDR3 covers 18 residues. CDR1 is LGHDT, CDR2 YNNKEL, per germline (reference sequence).

The V and J genes are TRBV19 and TRBJ1-1, with 7 bases lining up with TRBD1. V shed 3 bases and J 7 bases; nucleotides not matched to a gene: 11. The CDR3 is 15 residues long. Germline values: CDR1 LNHDA, CDR2 SQIVND (reference sequence). The CDR3 DNA is TGTGCCAGTAGTATTTGGGCCCGGGACAGCCTTGAAGCTTTCTTT. It translates to CASSIWARDSLEAFF.

V gene TRBV19 combines with J gene TRBJ1-3, with a possible D match to TRBD1 (5 bases). Trimming stripped 3 bases from V and 0 bases from J, with 9 bases between. The length of the CDR3 is 15 residues. Germline assignment: CDR1 LNHDA and CDR2 SQIVND (reference sequence). The CDR3 coding sequence is TGTGCCAGTAGTATCGACAGCCGCTCTGGAAACACCATATATTTT. It specifies CASSIDSRSGNTIYF.

This rearrangement joins TRBV19 to TRBJ2-7, with 11 nucleotides matching TRBD1. After removal of 10 bases from V and 0 bases from J, the junction contained 17 bases not matched to a gene. This CDR3 contains 18 residues. The V gene's germline CDR1 is LNHDA and CDR2 SQIVND (reference sequence). DNA for the CDR3: TGTGCCACCTCACCCGGACAGGGGGCCTTCAAAAGCTCCTACGAGCAGTACTTC. Translating gives CATSPGQGAFKSSYEQYF.

CDR3 sequence (DNA): TGTGCCAGCAGCCGGGGACAGGGACCTCTGTTTTTT. Its protein is CASSRGQGPLFF. The rearrangement uses TRBV3-1 (or the pseudogene TRBV3-2) and TRBJ1-4; 9 bases are a match to TRBD1. Trimming removed 4 bases from V and 14 bases from J; junction bases left unmatched: 5. Looked up from germline, CDR1 is LGHDT and CDR2 is YNNKEL (reference sequence). The length of the CDR3 is 12 residues.

The chain has TRBV4-3 and TRBJ2-2; a possible D gene is TRBD2 (6 bases). Looked up from germline, CDR1 is LGHNA and CDR2 is YSLEER. Trimming removed 0 bases at V and 3 bases at J, with 14 bases between. The CDR3 runs 17 residues. DNA of the CDR3: TGCGCCAGCAGCCAAGATATGGAGGGGAGGTACACCGGGGAGCTGTTTTTT. It translates to CASSQDMEGRYTGELFF.

J is TRBJ1-2 and V is TRBV5-6; 9 bases align to TRBD1. This CDR3 is 15 amino acids long. J lost 8 bases, V lost 1 base, and 9 bases had no gene match. Germline assignment: CDR1 SGHDT and CDR2 YYEEEE. The CDR3 region has the DNA TGTGCCAGCAGCTTGATGGACAGGGGCAAGGGAGGCTACACCTTC. This gives the protein CASSLMDRGKGGYTF.

J is TRBJ2-5 and V is TRBV4-2, with 7 bases fitting TRBD1. V dropped 4 bases and J dropped 5; count of bases not matched to a gene: 10. The germline gives CDR1 LGHNA, CDR2 YNFKEQ. The CDR3 is 15 residues long. The chain's CDR3 is CASSPDRAIGETQYF. CDR3 sequence (DNA): TGTGCCAGCAGCCCCGACAGGGCGATAGGGGAGACCCAGTACTTC.

CDR3 DNA sequence: TGTGCCATCAGTGGGAATTACAGGGGGCCCACAGATACGCAGTATTTT. Protein: CAISGNYRGPTDTQYF. This chain links TRBV10-3 with TRBJ2-3; TRBD1 agrees at 9 bases. CDR3 length: 16 residues. CDR1 is ENHRY and CDR2 is SYGVKD in the germline V gene. V was clipped by 4 bases and J by 2 bases; unmatched bases: 7.

The chain combines TRBV7-8 with TRBJ1-2; D is possibly TRBD1 (5 bases). The germline V gene encodes CDR1 SGHVS and CDR2 FQNEAQ. The CDR3 is 16 residues long. The V end lost 1 base, the J end lost 4 bases, and 16 bases lay between the germline ends. DNA for the CDR3: TGTGCCAGCAGCTTAGGGGGGGGAGGCACACTCTATGGCTACACCTTC. As protein: CASSLGGGGTLYGYTF.

The chain combines TRBV6-6 with TRBJ1-1; 7 bases are shared with TRBD1. CDR1 is MNHNY, CDR2 SVGAGI, per germline (reference sequence). This CDR3 region has 16 residues. V shed 5 bases, J shed 0 bases, and the junction held 9 bases outside the gene matches. The CDR3 DNA sequence: TGTGCCAGCAGTCGTACAGGGGATGATCTGAACACTGAAGCTTTCTTT. Its protein is CASSRTGDDLNTEAFF.

The gene calls are TRBV27 and TRBJ1-5; possibly TRBD1 for D (6 bases). Germline CDR1 is MNHEY and CDR2 is SMNVEV (reference sequence). This CDR3 contains 13 residues. V was cut by 8 bases and J by 9 bases, with 17 bases left in between. The CDR3 DNA reads as TGTGCCAGCGCAGAACAGGGCAGGGGGCCCCAGCATTTT. It is translated as CASAEQGRGPQHF.

V gene TRBV5-5 combines with J gene TRBJ2-7; TRBD2 might be the D (6 bases). The germline V gene encodes CDR1 SGHKS and CDR2 YYEKEE (reference sequence). The CDR3 runs to 14 residues. Trimming stripped 3 bases from V and 5 bases from J, with 15 bases between. The CDR3 protein is CASSSGPGEDEQYF. In nucleotides, the CDR3 is TGTGCCAGCAGCTCGGGGCCGGGGGAGGACGAGCAGTACTTC.

The table lists this clone with a few counts. The V call is TRBV3-1 (or the pseudogene TRBV3-2), the J call TRBJ1-1; unclear D gene. This CDR3 is built from 11 residues. Germline V gives CDR1 LGHDT, CDR2 YNNKEL (reference sequence). V gave up 3 bases and J gave up 8 bases, with 7 bases separating them. This CDR3 reads CASSQGGEAFF. The CDR3 coding sequence is TGTGCCAGCAGCCAGGGCGGGGAAGCTTTCTTT.

The chain carries TRBV5-1 and TRBJ1-2; 8 bases fit TRBD1. The CDR3 length is 15 residues. V trimming: 4 bases; J trimming: 0 bases; junction bases outside the gene matches: 5. Germline lookup yields CDR1 SGHRS and CDR2 YFSETQ. The CDR3 sequence is CASSGGQGSNYGYTF. The CDR3 coding sequence is TGCGCCAGCAGCGGAGGACAGGGCTCTAACTATGGCTACACCTTC.

The CDR3 region has the DNA TGTGCCAGCAGCCCGCAGGGGAATGGAGAGACCCAGTACTTC. Its translation: CASSPQGNGETQYF. V gene TRBV7-8 combines with J gene TRBJ2-5; a possible D gene is TRBD1 (6 bases). V gave up 5 bases and J gave up 4 bases, with 14 bases separating them. In germline, CDR1 is SGHVS, CDR2 FQNEAQ. This CDR3 is 14 amino acids long.

The rearrangement links TRBV10-1 to TRBJ2-7; possibly TRBD2 for D (6 bases). This CDR3 is built from 15 residues. Germline values: CDR1 WNHNN, CDR2 SYGVQD (reference sequence). V lost 7 bases and J lost 3, with 19 bases in between. In DNA, the CDR3 is TGCGCCAGCAAACGACCGGGACTCAGATTCTACGAGCAGTACTTC. Translating it yields CASKRPGLRFYEQYF.

The chain is built from TRBV19 and TRBJ2-7, with 7 bases lining up with TRBD1. Germline V gene lookup returns CDR1 LNHDA and CDR2 SQIVND (reference sequence). This CDR3 comprises 19 residues. V shed 3 bases and J 3 bases; nucleotides not matched to a gene: 20. The CDR3 spells CASSIIHADRDRMIYEQYF. The DNA of the CDR3 is TGTGCCAGTAGTATCATTCACGCTGACAGGGACCGGATGATCTACGAGCAGTACTTC.

The rearrangement links TRBV12-3 or TRBV12-4 to TRBJ2-7, with 8 bases matching TRBD1. Germline trimming cut 6 bases from V and 7 bases from J; bases unmatched to any gene: 8. This CDR3 is built from 13 residues. The DNA for the CDR3 is TGTGCCAGCAGCCGGACAGGGTGGCTGGAGCAGTACTTC. It encodes CASSRTGWLEQYF.

The chain recombines TRBV5-1 with TRBJ2-7, with 7 bases matching TRBD1. Per the germline V gene, CDR1 is SGHRS and CDR2 is YFSETQ. This CDR3 contains 14 residues. The ends lost 4 bases at V and 2 bases at J; junction bases unmatched: 6. CDR3 coding DNA: TGCGCCAGCAGCGAACAGGGGCTAACCTACGAGCAGTACTTC. Translating it yields CASSEQGLTYEQYF.